The source of this T cell receptor beta chain is a study of blood T cell repertoires in COVID-19. In the study overall: Sample material is recorded as cDNA or gDNA derived from T cells, B-cell-depleted T cells, or PBMCs.

Participant reports of clinical history set cohort assignment. Clones were read by immunoSEQ multiplex PCR, and TCRdb kept only the in-frame ones, dropping some. This sample has 220,000 or so clones, with about 90% found just once. The CDR3 contains 14 residues. With 4 bases clipped from V and 4 bases from J, the junction kept 5 bases outside the gene matches. Germline V lookup: CDR1 SGHDT, CDR2 YYEEEE. The origin of this receptor is a woman between 50 and 59 years old with acute COVID-19. The sequenced sample was PBMCs or T cells enriched from blood (not recorded which). The chain is built from TRBV5-6 and TRBJ1-2, with 9 nucleotides matching TRBD1. The CDR3: CASSPGQGGYGYTF. CDR3 coding DNA: TGTGCCAGCAGCCCGGGACAGGGAGGCTATGGCTACACCTTC.